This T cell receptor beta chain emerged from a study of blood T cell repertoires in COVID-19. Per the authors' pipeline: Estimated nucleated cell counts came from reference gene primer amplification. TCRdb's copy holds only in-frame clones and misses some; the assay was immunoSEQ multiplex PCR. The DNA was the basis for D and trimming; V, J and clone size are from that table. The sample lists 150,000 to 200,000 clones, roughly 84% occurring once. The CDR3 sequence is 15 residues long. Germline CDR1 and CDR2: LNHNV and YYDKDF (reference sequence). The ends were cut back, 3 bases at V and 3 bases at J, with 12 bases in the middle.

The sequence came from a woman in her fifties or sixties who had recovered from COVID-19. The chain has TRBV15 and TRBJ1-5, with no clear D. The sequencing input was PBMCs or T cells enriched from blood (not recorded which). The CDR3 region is CATSSAGEPNQPQHF. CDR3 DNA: TGTGCCACCAGCAGTGCTGGGGAGCCCAATCAGCCCCAGCATTTT.